The 10 T cell receptor beta chains given below trace back to one sample, sequenced in a study of CD8 T cells in ankylosing spondylitis. TCRdb re-called the 5' RACE reads with MiXCR, one entry per CDR3 protein. The sample lists 200,000 or so distinct CDR3 sequences, 15% to 20% occurring once. Specimen: blood, either unsorted or a sorted T cell fraction (not recorded which). The receptors here all came from a male donor aged 10 to 35 with ankylosing spondylitis or in good health (not recorded which).

This clonotype has at least ten counts. This chain joins TRBV6-1 and TRBJ1-2; D possibly corresponds to TRBD1 (5 bases). The CDR3 contains 16 residues. The germline V gene has CDR1 MNHNS and CDR2 SASEGT. Trimming removed 8 bases at V and 3 bases at J, with 22 bases between. The CDR3 here is CASEGLQGATHYGYTF. The CDR3 coding sequence is TGTGCCAGCGAGGGACTCCAAGGAGCTACTCACTATGGCTACACCTTC.

This clonotype was recorded at least ten times. This chain joins TRBV14 and TRBJ1-6, with D uncertain. The CDR3 length is 15 residues. Germline V gene data show CDR1 as SGHDN and CDR2 as FVKESK. Trimming shortened V by 0 bases and J by 8 bases, and 11 bases separated the two germline ends. The CDR3 DNA reads as TGTGCCAGCAGCCAAGATCTGGGGATAGATTCACCCCTCCACTTT. Translating it yields CASSQDLGIDSPLHF.

The DNA of the CDR3 is TGTGCCAGCAGCTTATCAACCGGGACGGAATTCACCGGGGAGCTGTTTTTT. This gives the protein CASSLSTGTEFTGELFF. This sequence joins TRBV7-6 and TRBJ2-2, with D perhaps given as TRBD1 or TRBD2 (5 bases each). CDR3 length equals 17 residues. In germline, CDR1 is SGHVS, CDR2 FNYEAQ. The V gene lost 2 bases and the J gene lost 4 bases, with 17 bases spanning the gap.

This clonotype was counted at least ten times. The chain recombines TRBV24-1 with TRBJ2-5; tentatively, D is TRBD1 (5 bases). Germline CDR1 is KGHDR and CDR2 is SFDVKD. This CDR3 comprises 13 residues. V was cut by 5 bases and J by 7 bases, with 13 bases left in between. The CDR3 loop reads CATSAGSVATQYF. In DNA form, the CDR3 reads TGTGCCACCAGTGCAGGGTCGGTCGCGACCCAGTACTTC.

This clonotype has a count of ten or more. J is TRBJ1-1 and V is TRBV5-5; D perhaps matches TRBD1 (5 bases). This CDR3 is built from 14 residues. The germline V gene encodes CDR1 SGHKS and CDR2 YYEKEE (reference sequence). Trimming took off 7 bases at V and 0 bases at J, with 13 bases between the two ends. CDR3 nucleotides: TGTGCCAGCTTGAGGGGAAATCTGAACACTGAAGCTTTCTTT. Residues: CASLRGNLNTEAFF.

This clonotype was seen only a few times. This chain joins TRBV27 and TRBJ2-2, with 12 bases that match TRBD1. The germline V gene has CDR1 MNHEY and CDR2 SMNVEV (reference sequence). The CDR3 has 16 amino acids. Trimming removed 6 bases from V and 7 bases from J; junction bases left unmatched: 9. CDR3 DNA: TGTGCCAGCAGAGGGACAGGGGGCGCCTGGGGCGGGGAGCTGTTTTTT. This encodes CASRGTGGAWGGELFF.

In DNA, the CDR3 is TGCAGTGCTAGTAGGACCGCCTCGACTAACTATGGCTACACCTTC. Protein: CSASRTASTNYGYTF. The chain employs TRBV20-1 and TRBJ1-2, with unresolved D. The germline gives CDR1 DFQATT, CDR2 SNEGSKA (reference sequence). CDR3 length equals 15 residues. V lost 3 bases, J lost 0 bases, and 14 bases lay in between.

Many counts were recorded for this clonotype. The chain combines TRBV5-1 with TRBJ2-1; 7 bases line up with TRBD1. The V gene end was trimmed by 3 bases and the J gene end by 4 bases; junction bases not matched to a gene: 7. The length of the CDR3 is 15 residues. The germline CDR1 and CDR2 sequences are SGHRS and YFSETQ. The CDR3 region has the DNA TGCGCCAGCAGCTCGGGGACAGTAAGTTACAATGAGCAGTTCTTC. It yields the protein CASSSGTVSYNEQFF.

Ten or more counts support this clonotype. V and J are TRBV20-1 and TRBJ2-4; D not certain. The germline V gene encodes CDR1 DFQATT and CDR2 SNEGSKA (reference sequence). This CDR3 has 16 amino acids. V lost 0 bases and J 0 bases, leaving 12 bases between the germline ends. CDR3 in amino acids: CSARDYAGIAKNIQYF. CDR3 nucleotide sequence: TGCAGTGCTAGAGATTACGCTGGTATAGCCAAAAACATTCAGTACTTC.

The genes are TRBV5-1 and TRBJ1-1, with a tentative D call TRBD1 (6 bases). CDR3 size: 13 residues. V dropped 6 bases and J dropped 0 bases, with 9 bases sitting between them. Germline values: CDR1 SGHRS, CDR2 YFSETQ. CDR3 sequence: CASKGGMNTEAFF. CDR3 DNA sequence: TGCGCCAGCAAGGGGGGCATGAACACTGAAGCTTTCTTT.